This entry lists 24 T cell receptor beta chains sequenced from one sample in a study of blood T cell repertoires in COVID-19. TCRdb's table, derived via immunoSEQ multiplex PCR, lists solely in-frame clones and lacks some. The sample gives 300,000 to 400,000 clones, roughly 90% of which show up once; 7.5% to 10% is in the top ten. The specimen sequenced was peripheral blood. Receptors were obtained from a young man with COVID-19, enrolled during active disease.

CDR3 coding DNA: TGCGCCAGCAGCCAAGAGGAACCCGGGGGGGCCGACACCGGGGAGCTGTTTTTT. It codes for CASSQEEPGGADTGELFF. V is TRBV4-3 and J is TRBJ2-2; 8 nucleotides match TRBD2. The CDR3 contains 18 residues. The germline V gene encodes CDR1 LGHNA and CDR2 YSLEER. V shed 0 bases and J 3 bases; nucleotides not matched to a gene: 9.

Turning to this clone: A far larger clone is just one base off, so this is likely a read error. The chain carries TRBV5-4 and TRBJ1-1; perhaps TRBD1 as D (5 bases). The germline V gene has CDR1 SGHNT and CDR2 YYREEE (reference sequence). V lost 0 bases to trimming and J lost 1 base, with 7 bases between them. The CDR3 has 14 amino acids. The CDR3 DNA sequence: TGTGCCAGCAGCTTGGGACAGAGGAACACTGAAGCTTTCTTT. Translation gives CASSLGQRNTEAFF.

Here the CDR3 reads CASSLEGVTGGLYNEQFF. DNA of the CDR3: TGCGCCAGCAGCTTGGAGGGGGTCACAGGGGGTCTCTACAATGAGCAGTTCTTC. The chain has TRBV5-1 and TRBJ2-1; 8 bases match TRBD1. The CDR3 contains 18 residues. The V segment lost 0 bases and the J segment 3 bases; nucleotides outside the gene matches: 11. Germline V gene sequence: CDR1 SGHRS, CDR2 YFSETQ.

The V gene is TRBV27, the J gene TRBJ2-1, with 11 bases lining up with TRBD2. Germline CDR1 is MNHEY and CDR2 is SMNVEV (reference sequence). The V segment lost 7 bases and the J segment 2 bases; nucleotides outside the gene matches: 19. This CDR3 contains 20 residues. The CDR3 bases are TGTGCCAGCACTTCCCGAAGGGGACTAGCGGCCAATGACCCCTACAATGAGCAGTTCTTC. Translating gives CASTSRRGLAANDPYNEQFF.

The CDR3 nucleotides are TGTGCCAGCAGCTTATACCCGAGACAGCCCTACAATGAGCAGTTCTTC. This sequence encodes CASSLYPRQPYNEQFF. This chain uses TRBV7-3 with TRBJ2-1; D perhaps matches TRBD1 (5 bases). The CDR3 length is 16 residues. Per germline, CDR1 SGHTA and CDR2 FQGTGA. Trimming took 2 bases from V and 2 from J, leaving 13 bases between them.

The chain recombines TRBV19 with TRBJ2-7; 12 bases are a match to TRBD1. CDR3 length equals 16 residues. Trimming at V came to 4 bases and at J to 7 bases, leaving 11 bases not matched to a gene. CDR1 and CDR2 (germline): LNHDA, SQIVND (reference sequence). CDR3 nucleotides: TGTGCCAGTAGTACACTCCCGGGACAGGGGGCTGGGGAGCAGTACTTC. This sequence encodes CASSTLPGQGAGEQYF.

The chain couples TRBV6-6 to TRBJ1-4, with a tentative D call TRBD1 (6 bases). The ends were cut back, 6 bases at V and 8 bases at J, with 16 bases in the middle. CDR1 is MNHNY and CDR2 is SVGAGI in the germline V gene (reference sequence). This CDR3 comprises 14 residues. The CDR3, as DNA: TGTGCCAGCAGACCCCAGGGGATTAACGAAAAACTGTTTTTT. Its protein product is CASRPQGINEKLFF.

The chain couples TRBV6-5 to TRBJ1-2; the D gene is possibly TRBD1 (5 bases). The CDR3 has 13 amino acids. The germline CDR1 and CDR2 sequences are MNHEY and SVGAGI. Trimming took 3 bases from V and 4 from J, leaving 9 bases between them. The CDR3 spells CASSYQGSYGYTF. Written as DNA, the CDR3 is TGTGCCAGCAGTTATCAGGGATCCTATGGCTACACCTTC.

The DNA of the CDR3 is TGTGCCAGCAGCTCCCCATTAGCGGACTCCTACAATGAGCAGTTCTTC. Amino acid sequence: CASSSPLADSYNEQFF. The chain recombines TRBV2 with TRBJ2-1; TRBD2 might be the D (6 bases). This CDR3 comprises 16 residues. Deletions cut 6 bases from V and 0 bases from J, with 15 bases between. Germline V gene lookup returns CDR1 SNHLY and CDR2 FYNNEI.

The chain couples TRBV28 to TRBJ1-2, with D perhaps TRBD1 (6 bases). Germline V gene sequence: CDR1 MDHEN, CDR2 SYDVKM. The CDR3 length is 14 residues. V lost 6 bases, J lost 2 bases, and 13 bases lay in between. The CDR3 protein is CASRSGQSNYGYTF. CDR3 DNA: TGTGCCAGCAGGAGCGGACAGTCGAACTATGGCTACACCTTC.

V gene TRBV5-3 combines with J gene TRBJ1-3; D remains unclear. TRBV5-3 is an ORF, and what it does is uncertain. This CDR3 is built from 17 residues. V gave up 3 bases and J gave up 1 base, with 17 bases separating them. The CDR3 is CARSSRPSGESGNTIYF. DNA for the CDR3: TGTGCCAGAAGCTCCCGCCCGAGTGGGGAGTCTGGAAACACCATATATTTT.

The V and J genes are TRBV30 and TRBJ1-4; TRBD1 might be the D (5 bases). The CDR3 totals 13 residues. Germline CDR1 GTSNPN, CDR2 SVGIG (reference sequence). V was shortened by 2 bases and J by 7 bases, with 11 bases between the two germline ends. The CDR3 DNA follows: TGTGCCTGGAGTCAAGGGGTAGTTGAAAAACTGTTTTTT. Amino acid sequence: CAWSQGVVEKLFF.

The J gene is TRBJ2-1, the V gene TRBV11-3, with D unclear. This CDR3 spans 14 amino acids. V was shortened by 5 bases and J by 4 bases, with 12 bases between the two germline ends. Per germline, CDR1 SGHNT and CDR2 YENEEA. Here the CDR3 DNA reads TGTGCCAGCAGCGGCAGGCCAGGATACAATGAGCAGTTCTTC. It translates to CASSGRPGYNEQFF.

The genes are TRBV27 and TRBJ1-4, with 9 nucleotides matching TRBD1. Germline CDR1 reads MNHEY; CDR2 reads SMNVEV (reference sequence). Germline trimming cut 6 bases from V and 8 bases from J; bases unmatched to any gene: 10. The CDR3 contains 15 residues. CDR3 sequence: CASSELQGAGEKLFF. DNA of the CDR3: TGTGCCAGCAGCGAACTACAGGGGGCGGGGGAAAAACTGTTTTTT.

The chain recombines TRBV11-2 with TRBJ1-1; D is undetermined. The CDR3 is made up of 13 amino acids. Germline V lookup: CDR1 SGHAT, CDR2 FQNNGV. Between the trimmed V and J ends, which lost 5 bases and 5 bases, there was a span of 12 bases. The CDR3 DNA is TGTGCCAGCAGCCTGAGCCCCGGGACTGAAGCTTTCTTT. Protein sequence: CASSLSPGTEAFF.

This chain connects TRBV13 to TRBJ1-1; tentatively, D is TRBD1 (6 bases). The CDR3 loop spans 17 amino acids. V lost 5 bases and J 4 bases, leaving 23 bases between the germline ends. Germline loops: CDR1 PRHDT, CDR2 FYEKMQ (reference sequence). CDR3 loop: CASSREAFGGLATEAFF. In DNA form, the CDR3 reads TGTGCCAGCAGCCGGGAGGCCTTTGGGGGGCTGGCCACTGAAGCTTTCTTT.

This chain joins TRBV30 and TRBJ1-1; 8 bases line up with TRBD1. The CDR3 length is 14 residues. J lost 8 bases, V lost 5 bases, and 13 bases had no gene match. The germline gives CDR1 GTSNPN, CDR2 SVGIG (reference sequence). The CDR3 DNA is TGTGCCTGGGACAGGGGCAACGCCCTTTCCGAAGCTTTCTTT. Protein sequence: CAWDRGNALSEAFF.

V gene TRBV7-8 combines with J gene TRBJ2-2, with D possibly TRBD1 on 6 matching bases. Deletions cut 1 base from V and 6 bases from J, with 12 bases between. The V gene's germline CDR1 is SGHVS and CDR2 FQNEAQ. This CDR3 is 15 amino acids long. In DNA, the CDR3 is TGTGCCAGCAGCTTAGTGTCAGGGGCCCCCGGGGAGCTGTTTTTT. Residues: CASSLVSGAPGELFF.

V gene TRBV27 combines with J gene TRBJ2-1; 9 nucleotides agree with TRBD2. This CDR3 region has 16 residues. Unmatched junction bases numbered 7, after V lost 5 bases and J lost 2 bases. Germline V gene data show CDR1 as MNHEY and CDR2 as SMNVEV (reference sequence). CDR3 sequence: CASSPSSGDAYNEQFF. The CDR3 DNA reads TGTGCCAGCAGTCCCTCTAGCGGGGATGCCTACAATGAGCAGTTCTTC.

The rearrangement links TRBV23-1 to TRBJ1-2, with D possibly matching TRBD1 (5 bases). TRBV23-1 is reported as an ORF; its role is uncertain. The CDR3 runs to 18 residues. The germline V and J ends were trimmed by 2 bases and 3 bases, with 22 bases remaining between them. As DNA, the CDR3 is TGCGCCAGCAGTCAACCCCCTGTTCCCGGGGGTGAGTACTATGGCTACACCTTC. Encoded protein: CASSQPPVPGGEYYGYTF.

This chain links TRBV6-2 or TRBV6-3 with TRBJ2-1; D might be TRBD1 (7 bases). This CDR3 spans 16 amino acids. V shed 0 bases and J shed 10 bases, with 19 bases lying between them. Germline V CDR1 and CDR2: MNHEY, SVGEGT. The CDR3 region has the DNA TGTGCCAGCAGTTACTCGGAACAGGGGAGGCGTCACGAGCAGTTCTTC. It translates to CASSYSEQGRRHEQFF.

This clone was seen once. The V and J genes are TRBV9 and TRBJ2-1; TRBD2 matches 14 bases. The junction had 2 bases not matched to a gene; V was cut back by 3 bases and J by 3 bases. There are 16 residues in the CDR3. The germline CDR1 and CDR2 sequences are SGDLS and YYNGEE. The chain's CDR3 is CASSGGTSGSYNEQFF. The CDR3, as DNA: TGTGCCAGCAGCGGGGGGACTAGCGGGAGCTACAATGAGCAGTTCTTC.

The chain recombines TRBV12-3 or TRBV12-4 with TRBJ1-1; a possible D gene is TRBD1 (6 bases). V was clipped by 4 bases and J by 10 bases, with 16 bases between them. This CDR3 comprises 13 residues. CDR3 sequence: CASSSSLQGSAFF. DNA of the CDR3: TGTGCCAGCAGTTCCTCTCTACAGGGTTCAGCTTTCTTT.

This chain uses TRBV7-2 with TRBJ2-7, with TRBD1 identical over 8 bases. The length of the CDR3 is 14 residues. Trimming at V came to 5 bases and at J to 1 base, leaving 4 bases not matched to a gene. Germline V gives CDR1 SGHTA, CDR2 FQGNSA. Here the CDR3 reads CASSARQGSYEQYF. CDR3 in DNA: TGTGCCAGCAGCGCCCGACAGGGGTCCTACGAGCAGTACTTC. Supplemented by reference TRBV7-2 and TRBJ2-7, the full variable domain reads GAGVSQSPSNKVTEKGKDVELRCDPISGHTALYWYRQSLGQGLEFLIYFQGNSAPDKSGLPSDRFSAERTGGSVSTLTIQRTQQEDSAVYLCASSARQGSYEQYFGPGTRLTVT.